The 20 T cell receptor beta chains in this list originate from one sample, sequenced in a study of blood T cell repertoires in COVID-19. Assay used: immunoSEQ multiplex PCR; TCRdb lists only in-frame clones, some missing. The sample contains a few hundred thousand clones, more than 75% of which appear only once. The sample was peripheral blood. These receptors all stem from a man in his 60s with acute or convalescent COVID-19.

The V gene is TRBV6-6, the J gene TRBJ2-2; 7 bases line up with TRBD2. In germline, CDR1 is MNHNY, CDR2 SVGAGI (reference sequence). The CDR3 consists of 17 residues. Unmatched junction bases numbered 16, after V lost 5 bases and J lost 7 bases. This CDR3 reads CASSRPPGGRRIGELFF. CDR3 bases: TGTGCCAGCAGTCGACCTCCGGGGGGAAGGCGGATCGGGGAGCTGTTTTTT.

The chain joins TRBV7-9 to TRBJ2-3; 9 nucleotides agree with TRBD2. V lost 3 bases, J lost 0 bases, and 7 bases stayed unmatched. Germline V gene sequence: CDR1 SEHNR, CDR2 FQNEAQ (reference sequence). CDR3 length: 17 residues. CDR3 DNA sequence: TGTGCCAGCAGCTTGACCCCGAGCGGGGGGAGCACAGATACGCAGTATTTT. This translates into CASSLTPSGGSTDTQYF.

The chain joins TRBV15 to TRBJ1-4, with 10 bases fitting TRBD1. The CDR3 runs to 16 residues. With 0 bases clipped from V and 8 bases from J, the junction kept 6 bases outside the gene matches. Germline CDR1 reads LNHNV; CDR2 reads YYDKDF (reference sequence). The CDR3 protein is CATSRDVWTGGEKLFF. CDR3 coding DNA: TGTGCCACCAGCAGAGATGTTTGGACAGGGGGGGAAAAACTGTTTTTT.

This clone was seen many times. The V call is TRBV10-3, the J call TRBJ2-7, with 12 bases aligning to TRBD1. In germline, CDR1 is ENHRY, CDR2 SYGVKD. The CDR3 contains 19 residues. With V trimmed by 3 bases and J by 0 bases, 12 bases remained unmatched. CDR3 sequence: CAISDRDRGQGRFSYEQYF. For the CDR3, the DNA is TGTGCCATCAGTGACCGGGACAGGGGGCAGGGGCGTTTCTCCTACGAGCAGTACTTC.

The chain joins TRBV5-8 to TRBJ2-3, with D possibly matching TRBD2 (6 bases). The CDR3 runs 15 residues. Germline assignment: CDR1 SGHTS and CDR2 YDEGEE. V was clipped by 2 bases and J by 4 bases, with 14 bases between them. In nucleotides, the CDR3 is TGTGCCAGCAGCTTAGGTGCGGGGCGGCCAGATACGCAGTATTTT. Its translation: CASSLGAGRPDTQYF. The full variable domain, completed using reference TRBV5-8 and TRBJ2-3, is EAGVTQSPTHLIKTRGQQATLRCSPISGHTSVYWYQQALGLGLQFLLWYDEGEERNRGNFPPRFSGRQFPNYSSELNVNALELEDSALYLCASSLGAGRPDTQYFGPGTRLTVL.

The gene calls are TRBV9 and TRBJ1-2; D is perhaps TRBD1 (6 bases). With 4 bases removed from V and 8 bases from J, the gap between germline ends came to 21 bases. This CDR3 comprises 15 residues. Germline V gives CDR1 SGDLS, CDR2 YYNGEE. In DNA, the CDR3 is TGTGCCAGCAGCCTGACTTCGACAGGCCCGGGGGGCTACACCTTC. This codes for CASSLTSTGPGGYTF.

The V call is TRBV5-5, the J call TRBJ2-1; D not certain. Deletions cut 4 bases from V and 0 bases from J, with 5 bases between. Germline CDR1 reads SGHKS; CDR2 reads YYEKEE (reference sequence). The CDR3 extends over 13 amino acids. CDR3 sequence: CASSPVSYNEQFF. In nucleotides, the CDR3 is TGTGCCAGCAGCCCTGTCTCCTACAATGAGCAGTTCTTC.

The rearrangement links TRBV7-3 to TRBJ2-7; 9 bases line up with TRBD1. CDR3 length: 15 amino acids. The V gene's germline CDR1 is SGHTA and CDR2 FQGTGA. Germline trimming cut 3 bases from V and 0 bases from J; bases unmatched to any gene: 3. CDR3 nucleotide sequence: TGTGCCAGCAGCTTTACAGGGGGCGGCTCCTACGAGCAGTACTTC. Translation: CASSFTGGGSYEQYF.

The CDR3 protein is CASSTSRGTAAGNQPQHF. The CDR3 nucleotides are TGTGCCAGTAGTACCTCCCGCGGGACGGCGGCTGGCAATCAGCCCCAGCATTTT. The chain has TRBV19 and TRBJ1-5; possible D gene TRBD1, 5 bases. The CDR3 length is 18 residues. Trimming took 4 bases from V and 2 from J, leaving 21 bases between them. Germline V gene lookup returns CDR1 LNHDA and CDR2 SQIVND (reference sequence).

The gene calls are TRBV7-3 and TRBJ2-6; D not resolved. V was pared by 1 base and J by 2 bases, with 6 bases between. This CDR3 comprises 15 residues. The V gene's germline CDR1 is SGHTA and CDR2 FQGTGA. CDR3 bases: TGTGCCAGCAGCTTAAGCAGGACTGGGGCCAACGTCCTGACTTTC. As protein: CASSLSRTGANVLTF.

The V gene is TRBV28, the J gene TRBJ2-7; TRBD2 might be the D (6 bases). The CDR3 spans 14 residues. V shed 0 bases and J shed 2 bases, with 8 bases lying between them. From germline, CDR1 is MDHEN and CDR2 SYDVKM. CDR3 amino acids: CASSLWEGTYEQYF. For the CDR3, the DNA is TGTGCCAGCAGTTTATGGGAGGGAACCTACGAGCAGTACTTC.

The V call is TRBV19, the J call TRBJ1-5; D is unresolved. V was pared by 3 bases and J by 9 bases, with 24 bases between. The length of the CDR3 is 17 residues. Germline lookup yields CDR1 LNHDA and CDR2 SQIVND (reference sequence). CDR3 nucleotides: TGTGCCAGTAGTATGAGCGGAGGGCCCCTTCGAGAGCGGCCCCAGCATTTT. Protein product: CASSMSGGPLRERPQHF.

The sample holds many counts of this clone. The chain recombines TRBV27 with TRBJ2-5; TRBD1 matches 11 bases. The V and J ends lost 7 bases and 5 bases, in that order; junction bases with no gene match: 15. The CDR3 runs 17 residues. Germline lookup yields CDR1 MNHEY and CDR2 SMNVEV (reference sequence). DNA for the CDR3: TGTGCCAGCACCAGGACAGGGGGCGCGGGGGGGGTGGAGACCCAGTACTTC. Its protein product is CASTRTGGAGGVETQYF.

CDR3 in DNA: TGTGCCAGTAGTACTCCCCCGCCTGGACAGATTGAAGCTTTCTTT. Its protein product is CASSTPPPGQIEAFF. V usage is TRBV19 and J usage is TRBJ1-1; TRBD1 is a possible D gene (6 bases). The V gene lost 4 bases and the J gene lost 7 bases, with 19 bases spanning the gap. CDR3 size: 15 residues. The germline V gene encodes CDR1 LNHDA and CDR2 SQIVND (reference sequence). The complete variable domain, with remaining parts taken from reference TRBV19 and TRBJ1-1, reads DGGITQSPKYLFRKEGQNVTLSCEQNLNHDAMYWYRQDPGQGLRLIYYSQIVNDFQKGDIAEGYSVSREKKESFPLTVTSAQKNPTAFYLCASSTPPPGQIEAFFGQGTRLTVV.

The gene calls are TRBV15 and TRBJ1-5, with D unclear. Trimming took off 1 base at V and 0 bases at J, with 10 bases between the two ends. CDR1 and CDR2 (germline): LNHNV, YYDKDF (reference sequence). The CDR3 extends over 16 amino acids. The CDR3 DNA sequence: TGTGCCACCAGCAGAGCTCCCGCGGTTAGCAATCAGCCCCAGCATTTT. Encoded protein: CATSRAPAVSNQPQHF.

This clone was detected only a few times. This sequence joins TRBV4-2 and TRBJ1-4; 11 nucleotides agree with TRBD1. The trim removed 0 bases at V and 10 bases at J, leaving 10 bases unmatched. Germline CDR1 is LGHNA and CDR2 is YNFKEQ. The CDR3 runs 17 residues. The CDR3 protein is CASSQDSLRTGGGKLFF. CDR3 DNA sequence: TGTGCCAGCAGCCAAGATAGTCTTCGGACAGGGGGCGGAAAACTGTTTTTT.

The chain recombines TRBV9 with TRBJ2-1, with 11 bases aligning to TRBD2. Germline V lookup: CDR1 SGDLS, CDR2 YYNGEE. The CDR3 consists of 16 residues. V lost 4 bases and J lost 8; bases outside the gene matches: 11. CDR3 in amino acids: CASSNLAGGPLDEQFF. In DNA, the CDR3 is TGTGCCAGCAGCAACTTAGCGGGGGGGCCTTTGGATGAGCAGTTCTTC.

The chain couples TRBV6-5 to TRBJ1-2; D remains unclear. Looked up from germline, CDR1 is MNHEY and CDR2 is SVGAGI. Trimming shortened V by 11 bases and J by 4 bases, and 11 bases separated the two germline ends. This CDR3 comprises 11 residues. CDR3: CARHFSYGYTF. CDR3 DNA sequence: TGTGCCCGACACTTTAGCTATGGCTACACCTTC.

The rearrangement uses TRBV5-1 and TRBJ2-2; 10 nucleotides agree with TRBD2. Germline loops: CDR1 SGHRS, CDR2 YFSETQ. V lost 4 bases to trimming and J lost 2 bases; unmatched junction nucleotides: 5. The CDR3 is 16 amino acids. The CDR3 nucleotides read TGCGCCAGCAGCCCCTTAGCGGGGGGCAACACCGGGGAGCTGTTTTTT. Protein sequence: CASSPLAGGNTGELFF.

V and J are TRBV6-5 and TRBJ1-1, with D perhaps matching TRBD1 (6 bases). The CDR3 has 16 amino acids. CDR1 and CDR2 from the germline V gene are MNHEY and SVGAGI. Trimming stripped 2 bases from V and 4 bases from J, with 17 bases between. The CDR3 nucleotides read TGTGCCAGCAGTTACGGGCCTCGGGGGGCGGCCACTGAAGCTTTCTTT. This translates into CASSYGPRGAATEAFF.